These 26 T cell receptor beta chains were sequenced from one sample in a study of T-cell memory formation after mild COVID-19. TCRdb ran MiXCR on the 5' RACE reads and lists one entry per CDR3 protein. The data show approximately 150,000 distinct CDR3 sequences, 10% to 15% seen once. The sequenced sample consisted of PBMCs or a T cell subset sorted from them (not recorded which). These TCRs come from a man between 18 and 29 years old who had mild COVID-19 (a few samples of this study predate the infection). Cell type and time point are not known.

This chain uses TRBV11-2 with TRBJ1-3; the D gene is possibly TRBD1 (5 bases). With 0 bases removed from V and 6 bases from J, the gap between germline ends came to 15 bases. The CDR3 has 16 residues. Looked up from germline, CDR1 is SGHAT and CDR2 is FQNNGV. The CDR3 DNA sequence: TGTGCCAGCAGCTTAGACCCCGCTCCCGGGGCAAACACCATATATTTT. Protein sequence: CASSLDPAPGANTIYF.

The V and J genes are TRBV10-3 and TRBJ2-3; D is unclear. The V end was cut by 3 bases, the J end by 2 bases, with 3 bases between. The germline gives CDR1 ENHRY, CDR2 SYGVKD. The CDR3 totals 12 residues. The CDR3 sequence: CAISDTTDTQYF. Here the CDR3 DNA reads TGTGCCATCAGTGATACCACAGATACGCAGTATTTT.

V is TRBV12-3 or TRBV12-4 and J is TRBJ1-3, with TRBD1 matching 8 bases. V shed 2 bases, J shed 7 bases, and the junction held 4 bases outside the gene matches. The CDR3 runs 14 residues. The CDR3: CASSLRRQGNTIYF. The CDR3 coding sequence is TGTGCCAGCAGTTTACGGAGACAGGGGAACACCATATATTTT.

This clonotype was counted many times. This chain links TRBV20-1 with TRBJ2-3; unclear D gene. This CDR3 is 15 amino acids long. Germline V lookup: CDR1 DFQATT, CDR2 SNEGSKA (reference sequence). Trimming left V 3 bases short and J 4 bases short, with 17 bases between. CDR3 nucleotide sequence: TGCAGTGCTAGGGAACCTAATGGCTTACCAGATACGCAGTATTTT. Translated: CSAREPNGLPDTQYF.

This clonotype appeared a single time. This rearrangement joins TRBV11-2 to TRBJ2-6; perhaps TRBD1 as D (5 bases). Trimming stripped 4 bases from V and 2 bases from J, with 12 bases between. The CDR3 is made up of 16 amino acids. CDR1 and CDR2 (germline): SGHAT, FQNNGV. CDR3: CASSSQGRAGANVLTF. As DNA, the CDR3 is TGTGCCAGCAGCTCTCAGGGCCGGGCTGGGGCCAACGTCCTGACTTTC.

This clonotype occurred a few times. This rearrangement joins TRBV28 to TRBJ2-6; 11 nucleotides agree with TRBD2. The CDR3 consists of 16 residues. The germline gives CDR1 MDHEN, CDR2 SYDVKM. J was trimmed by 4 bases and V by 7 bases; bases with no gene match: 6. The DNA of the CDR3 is TGTGCCAGCAAACTAGCGGGGGTGTTGGGGGCCAACGTCCTGACTTTC. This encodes CASKLAGVLGANVLTF.

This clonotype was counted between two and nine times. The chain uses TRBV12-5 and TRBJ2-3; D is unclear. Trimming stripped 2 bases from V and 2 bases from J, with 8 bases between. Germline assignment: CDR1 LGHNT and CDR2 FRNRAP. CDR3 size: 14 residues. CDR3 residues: CASGLNSPTDTQYF. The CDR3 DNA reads TGTGCTAGTGGTTTGAACAGCCCCACAGATACGCAGTATTTT. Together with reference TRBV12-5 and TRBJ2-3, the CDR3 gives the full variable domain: DARVTQTPRHKVTEMGQEVTMRCQPILGHNTVFWYRQTMMQGLELLAYFRNRAPLDDSGMPKDRFSAEMPDATLATLKIQPSEPRDSAVYFCASGLNSPTDTQYFGPGTRLTVL.

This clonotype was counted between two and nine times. The CDR3 loop reads CASSGGTINEKLFF. As DNA, the CDR3 is TGCGCCAGCAGCGGGGGGACAATTAATGAAAAACTGTTTTTT. This sequence joins TRBV5-1 and TRBJ1-4; tentative D call: TRBD1 (6 bases). CDR1 is SGHRS and CDR2 is YFSETQ in the germline V gene. CDR3 size: 14 residues. V was pared by 4 bases and J by 4 bases, with 11 bases between.

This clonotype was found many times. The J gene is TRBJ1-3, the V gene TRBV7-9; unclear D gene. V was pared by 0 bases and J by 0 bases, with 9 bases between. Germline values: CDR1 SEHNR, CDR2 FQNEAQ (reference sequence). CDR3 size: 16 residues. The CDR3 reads CASSLAERGSGNTIYF. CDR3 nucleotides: TGTGCCAGCAGCTTAGCCGAACGAGGCTCTGGAAACACCATATATTTT.

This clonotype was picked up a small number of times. This chain's CDR3 is CASSPEGVYGYTF. The CDR3 DNA follows: TGTGCCAGCTCACCAGAAGGGGTCTATGGCTACACCTTC. V gene TRBV18 combines with J gene TRBJ1-2, with a tentative D call TRBD1 (5 bases). Per germline, CDR1 KGHSH and CDR2 LQKENI. V lost 2 bases to trimming and J lost 4 bases, with 8 bases between them. There are 13 residues in the CDR3.

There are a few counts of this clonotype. The CDR3 sequence: CSASHPTGNEQYF. The CDR3 DNA reads TGCAGTGCTAGCCACCCAACGGGGAACGAGCAGTACTTC. The chain couples TRBV20-1 to TRBJ2-7, with D possibly matching TRBD2 (5 bases). This CDR3 comprises 13 residues. The V gene's germline CDR1 is DFQATT and CDR2 SNEGSKA (reference sequence). V was clipped by 3 bases and J by 5 bases, with 14 bases between them.

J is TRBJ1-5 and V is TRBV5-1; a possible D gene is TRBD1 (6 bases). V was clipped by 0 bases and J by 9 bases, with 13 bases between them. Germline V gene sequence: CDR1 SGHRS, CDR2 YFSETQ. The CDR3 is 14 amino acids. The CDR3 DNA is TGCGCCAGCAGCTTGGACCCGGGGGGCGGGCCCCAGCATTTT. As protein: CASSLDPGGGPQHF.

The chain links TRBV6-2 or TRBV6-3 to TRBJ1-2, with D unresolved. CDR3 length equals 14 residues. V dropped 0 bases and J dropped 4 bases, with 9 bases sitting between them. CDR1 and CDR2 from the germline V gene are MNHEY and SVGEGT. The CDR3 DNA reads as TGTGCCAGCAGTTACTCTGGCCGTTCCTATGGCTACACCTTC. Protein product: CASSYSGRSYGYTF.

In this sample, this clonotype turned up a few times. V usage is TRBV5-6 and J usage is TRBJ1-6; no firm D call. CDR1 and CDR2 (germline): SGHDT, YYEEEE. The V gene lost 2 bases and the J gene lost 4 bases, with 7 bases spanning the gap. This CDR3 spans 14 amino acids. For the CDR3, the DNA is TGTGCCAGCAGCTTTCCGGGGTATAATTCACCCCTCCACTTT. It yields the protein CASSFPGYNSPLHF.

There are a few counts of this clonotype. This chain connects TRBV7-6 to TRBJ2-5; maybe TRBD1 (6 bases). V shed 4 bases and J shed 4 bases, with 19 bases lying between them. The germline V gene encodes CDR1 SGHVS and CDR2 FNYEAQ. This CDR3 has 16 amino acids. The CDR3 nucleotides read TGTGCCAGCAGCTGGCCCTACCGGGACAAGGGAGAGACCCAGTACTTC. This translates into CASSWPYRDKGETQYF.

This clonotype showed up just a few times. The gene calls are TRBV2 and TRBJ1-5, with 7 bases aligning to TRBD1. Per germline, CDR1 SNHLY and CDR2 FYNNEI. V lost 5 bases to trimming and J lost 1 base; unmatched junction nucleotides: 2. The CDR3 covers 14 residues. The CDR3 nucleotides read TGTGCCAGCAGTTCGACAGGGAGCAATCAGCCCCAGCATTTT. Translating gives CASSSTGSNQPQHF.

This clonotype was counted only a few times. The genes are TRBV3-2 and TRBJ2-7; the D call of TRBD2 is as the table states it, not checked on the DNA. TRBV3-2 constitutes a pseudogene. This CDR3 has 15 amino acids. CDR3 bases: TGTGCCAGCAGCCATGGCCTAGCGGGCCTGAGGGAGCAGTACGTC. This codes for CASSHGLAGLREQYV.

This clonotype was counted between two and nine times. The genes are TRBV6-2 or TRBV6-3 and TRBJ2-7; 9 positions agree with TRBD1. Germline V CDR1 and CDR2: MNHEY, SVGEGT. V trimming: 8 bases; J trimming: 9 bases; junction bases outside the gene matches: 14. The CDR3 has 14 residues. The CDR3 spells CASGEPGQGKRQYV. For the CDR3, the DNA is TGTGCCAGCGGAGAACCGGGACAGGGAAAAAGGCAGTACGTC.

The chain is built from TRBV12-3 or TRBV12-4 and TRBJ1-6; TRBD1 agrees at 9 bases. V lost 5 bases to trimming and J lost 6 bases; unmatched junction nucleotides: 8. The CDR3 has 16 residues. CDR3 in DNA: TGTGCCAGCAGTCTGGGACAGGGCCGAAGTAATTCACCCCTCCACTTT. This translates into CASSLGQGRSNSPLHF.

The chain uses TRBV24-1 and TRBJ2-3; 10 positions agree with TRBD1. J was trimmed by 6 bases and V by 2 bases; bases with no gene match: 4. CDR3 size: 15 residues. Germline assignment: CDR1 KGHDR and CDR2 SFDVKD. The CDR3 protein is CATSDYDRGPDTQYF. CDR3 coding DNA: TGTGCCACCAGTGATTACGACAGGGGGCCCGATACGCAGTATTTT.

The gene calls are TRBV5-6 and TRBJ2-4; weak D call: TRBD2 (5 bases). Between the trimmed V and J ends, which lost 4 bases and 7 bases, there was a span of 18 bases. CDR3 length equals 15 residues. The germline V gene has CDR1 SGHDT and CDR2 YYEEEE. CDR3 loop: CASSQTPGTGNIQYF. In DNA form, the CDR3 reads TGTGCCAGCAGCCAGACTCCGGGAACCGGTAACATTCAGTACTTC.

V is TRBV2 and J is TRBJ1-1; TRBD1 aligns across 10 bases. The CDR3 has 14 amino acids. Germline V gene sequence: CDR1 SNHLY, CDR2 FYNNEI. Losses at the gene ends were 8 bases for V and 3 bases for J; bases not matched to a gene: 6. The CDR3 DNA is TGTGCCAGCGCGAGACAGGGGGCATACACTGAAGCTTTCTTT. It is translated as CASARQGAYTEAFF.

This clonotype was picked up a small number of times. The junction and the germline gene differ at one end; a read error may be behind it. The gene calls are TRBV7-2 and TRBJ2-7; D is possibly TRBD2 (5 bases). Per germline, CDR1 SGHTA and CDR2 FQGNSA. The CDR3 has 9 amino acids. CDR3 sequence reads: CASGETANF. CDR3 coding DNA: TGTGCCAGCGGGGAGACCGCGAACTTC.

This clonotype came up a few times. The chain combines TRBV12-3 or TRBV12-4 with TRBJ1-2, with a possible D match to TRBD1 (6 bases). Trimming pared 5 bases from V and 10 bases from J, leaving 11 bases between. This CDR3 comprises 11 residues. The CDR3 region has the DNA TGTGCCAGCAGTACCACAGGGTACTACACCTTC. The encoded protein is CASSTTGYYTF.

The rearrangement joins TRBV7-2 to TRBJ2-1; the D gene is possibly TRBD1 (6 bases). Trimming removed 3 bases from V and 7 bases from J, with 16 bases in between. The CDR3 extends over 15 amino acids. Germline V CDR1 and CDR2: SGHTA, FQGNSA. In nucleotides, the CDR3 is TGTGCCAGCAGCTTCGCAGGGGTCCTACGAAATGAGCAGTTCTTC. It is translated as CASSFAGVLRNEQFF.

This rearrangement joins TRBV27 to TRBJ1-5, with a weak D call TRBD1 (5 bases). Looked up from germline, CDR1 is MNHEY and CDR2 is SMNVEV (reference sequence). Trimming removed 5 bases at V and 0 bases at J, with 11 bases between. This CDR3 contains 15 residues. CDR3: CASSPDSNSNQPQHF. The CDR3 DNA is TGTGCCAGCAGTCCCGACAGCAATAGCAATCAGCCCCAGCATTTT.